This is a list of T cell receptor beta chains from one sample in a study of metastatic and nonmetastatic thyroid tumors. TCRdb recomputed clones from the PCR reads via MiXCR. This sample has about 27,000 clones, with around a sixth found just once. The sequencing sample was made of blood. These receptors were obtained from a male donor with papillary thyroid cancer or a benign thyroid nodule (not recorded which). Some clones in this sample may be carry-over from other donors' samples. CDR3s include the opening cysteine and the closing phenylalanine or tryptophan. Fields, in order: V gene, clone size, D gene, J gene, CDR3 protein. The D gene is left open where the match is weak. Size tells how often a clone was seen (once, few, many) or the class of an expanded clone, and some rows leave it out.

TRBV19	NA	NA	TRBJ1-5	CASSIGSPSNQPQHF
TRBV5-1	many	NA	TRBJ1-6	CASSFGESPRSPLHF
TRBV7-9	many	NA	TRBJ1-4	CASTQGPATNEKLFF
TRBV25-1	many	TRBD2	TRBJ2-1	CASSFGGLAGASSYNEQFF
TRBV9	many	NA	TRBJ2-2	CASSVGGTGELFF
TRBV25-1	NA	NA	TRBJ1-1	CASTGTWHINTEAFF
TRBV6-2/TRBV6-3	few	NA	TRBJ1-1	CATRRKNTEAFF
TRBV9	many	TRBD1	TRBJ2-5	CASSAGDRVETQYF
TRBV4-3	NA	TRBD1	TRBJ1-2	CASSQYTGQGDNYGYTF
TRBV19	many	NA	TRBJ1-4	CASAGGAEKLFF
TRBV30	many	TRBD1	TRBJ1-4	CAWSEPGQGFEKLFF
TRBV29-1	many	NA	TRBJ2-1	CSVGHYYNEQFF